This record concerns one TCR beta chain sequence. The antigen remains undetermined. The ends were cut back, 10 bases at V and 1 base at J, with 13 bases in the middle. CDR3 length: 13 amino acids. CDR1 ENHRY and CDR2 SYGVKD come from the germline V gene. The data were obtained in a study of CD8+CD57+ T cells in acquired aplastic anemia. Across the study: Average DNA yield from sorted CD4+ and CD8+ cells was about 3 ug.

The study, taken as a whole, reports: With respect to CD8+ Simpson's diversity, patients and controls did not differ significantly. Common to patients and controls were around 30 CD8+ CDR3 sequences.

Profiles of TCR beta VDJ and CDR3 were generated from a genomic DNA template. TCRdb passed the reads through MiXCR, listing each CDR3 protein once. The sample shows 150,000 to 180,000 distinct CDR3 sequences, just over 50% of them seen only once. All patients picked for sequencing had shown, by flow cytometry, an expansion of CD8+CD57+ cells. The sequence was collected from a human donor with aplastic anemia. The chain employs TRBV10-3 and TRBJ1-1; maybe TRBD1 (5 bases). Sequencing was done on a sample of sorted CD4+, CD8+, or CD8+CD57+ T cells (not recorded which) from PBMCs. In DNA, the CDR3 is TGTGCCAGCAGAGGCAGGGAGAACACTGAAGCTTTCTTT. It translates to CASRGRENTEAFF.